This T cell receptor (beta chain) is from a study of spatial heterogeneity in lung cancer. Deletions cut 5 bases from V and 8 bases from J, with 7 bases between. There are 11 residues in the CDR3. Germline CDR1 SGHDT, CDR2 YYEEEE. TCRdb fed the 5' RACE reads into MiXCR, producing one record per CDR3 protein. The sample shows approximately 12,000 distinct CDR3 sequences, approximately 6.2% of them seen only once. This clonotype has a count of ten or more. Because this beta chain is a stray read in a library intended to capture alpha chains, its abundance should not be given much weight. Time point given: sample taken at primary tumor resection. The sequenced material consisted of unsorted whole RNA from tumor, nontumor lung or frozen PBMC.

This material consisted of normal lung tissue next to the tumor, taken at surgery. V gene TRBV5-6 combines with J gene TRBJ2-2; D unresolved. This receptor was taken from a male donor with early-stage non-small cell lung cancer. The CDR3 here is CASRRRGELFF. For the CDR3, the DNA is TGTGCCAGCAGGAGGCGGGGGGAGCTGTTTTTT.